The 5 T cell receptor beta chains below come from one sample, sequenced in a study of T cell responses to AZD1222 COVID-19 vaccine. Some clones are missing from TCRdb's copy, which holds only in-frame ones; the method was immunoSEQ multiplex PCR. This sample has about 140,000 clones, with approximately 92% found just once. Sample: peripheral blood, taken on day 0 of AZD1222 vaccination. The receptors originated from an adult in good health.

The V call is TRBV27, the J call TRBJ2-1, with 10 positions matching TRBD2. This CDR3 region has 15 residues. The germline CDR1 and CDR2 sequences are MNHEY and SMNVEV (reference sequence). Trimming took 5 bases from V and 7 from J; bases not matched to a gene: 8. This CDR3 reads CASSPLAGVGNEQFF. Here the CDR3 DNA reads TGTGCCAGCAGTCCGCTAGCGGGAGTAGGGAATGAGCAGTTCTTC.

This rearrangement joins TRBV6-5 to TRBJ1-2; D is possibly TRBD1 (5 bases). The length of the CDR3 is 14 residues. Germline CDR1 MNHEY, CDR2 SVGAGI. The V end lost 10 bases, the J end lost 5 bases, and 20 bases lay between the germline ends. CDR3 coding DNA: TGTGCCACCGGGGGGAGGGAAGCACTTTATGGCTACACCTTC. Translating gives CATGGREALYGYTF.

The chain is built from TRBV5-1 and TRBJ1-2, with TRBD1 identical over 7 bases. This CDR3 spans 13 amino acids. Trimming cost V 4 bases and J 3 bases; bases outside gene matches: 3. Germline assignment: CDR1 SGHRS and CDR2 YFSETQ. This chain's CDR3 is CASSDQGDYGYTF. CDR3 nucleotides: TGCGCCAGCAGCGATCAGGGGGACTATGGCTACACCTTC.

The chain uses TRBV18 and TRBJ2-3; D remains ambiguous. CDR1 is KGHSH and CDR2 is LQKENI in the germline V gene. The CDR3 has 12 residues. V lost 4 bases to trimming and J lost 5 bases, with 7 bases between them. CDR3 in amino acids: CASSRSGDTQYF. The CDR3 region has the DNA TGTGCCAGCTCACGTAGTGGAGATACGCAGTATTTT.

The CDR3, as DNA: TGCGCCAGCAGCTTTCTCCCAATACCCCCCTCACCCCTCCACTTT. It is translated as CASSFLPIPPSPLHF. The gene calls are TRBV5-1 and TRBJ1-6; D ambiguous. V was shortened by 2 bases and J by 10 bases, with 16 bases between the two germline ends. Germline lookup yields CDR1 SGHRS and CDR2 YFSETQ. This CDR3 has 15 residues. Together with reference TRBV5-1 and TRBJ1-6, the CDR3 gives the full variable domain: KAGVTQTPRYLIKTRGQQVTLSCSPISGHRSVSWYQQTPGQGLQFLFEYFSETQRNKGNFPGRFSGRQFSNSRSEMNVSTLELGDSALYLCASSFLPIPPSPLHFGNGTRLTVT.